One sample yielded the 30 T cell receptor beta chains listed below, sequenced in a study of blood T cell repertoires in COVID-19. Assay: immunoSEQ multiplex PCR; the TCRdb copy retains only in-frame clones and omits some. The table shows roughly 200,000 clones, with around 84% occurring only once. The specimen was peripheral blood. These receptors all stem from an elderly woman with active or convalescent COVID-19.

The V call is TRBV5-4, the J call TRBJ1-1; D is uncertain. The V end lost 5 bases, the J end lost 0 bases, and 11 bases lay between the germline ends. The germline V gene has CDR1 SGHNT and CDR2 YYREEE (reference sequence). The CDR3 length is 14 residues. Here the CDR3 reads CASSVDSMNTEAFF. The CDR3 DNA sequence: TGTGCCAGCAGTGTTGATAGCATGAACACTGAAGCTTTCTTT.

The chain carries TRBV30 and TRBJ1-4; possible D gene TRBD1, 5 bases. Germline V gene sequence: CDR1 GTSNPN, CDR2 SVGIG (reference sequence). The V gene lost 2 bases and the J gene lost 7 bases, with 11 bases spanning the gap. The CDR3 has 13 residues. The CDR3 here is CAWSMTVSEKLFF. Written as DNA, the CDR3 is TGTGCCTGGAGTATGACAGTGAGTGAAAAACTGTTTTTT.

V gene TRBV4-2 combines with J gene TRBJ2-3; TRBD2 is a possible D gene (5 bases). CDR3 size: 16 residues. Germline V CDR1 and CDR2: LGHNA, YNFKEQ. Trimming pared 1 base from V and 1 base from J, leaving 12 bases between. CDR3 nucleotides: TGTGCCAGCAGCCAAGGGGTCGCCGGGGGCACAGATACGCAGTATTTT. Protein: CASSQGVAGGTDTQYF.

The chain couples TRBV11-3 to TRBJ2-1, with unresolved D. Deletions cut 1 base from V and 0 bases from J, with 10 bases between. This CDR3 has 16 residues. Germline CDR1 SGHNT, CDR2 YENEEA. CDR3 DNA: TGTGCCAGCAGCTTAGCCGCTCCGAGCTCCTACAATGAGCAGTTCTTC. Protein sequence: CASSLAAPSSYNEQFF.

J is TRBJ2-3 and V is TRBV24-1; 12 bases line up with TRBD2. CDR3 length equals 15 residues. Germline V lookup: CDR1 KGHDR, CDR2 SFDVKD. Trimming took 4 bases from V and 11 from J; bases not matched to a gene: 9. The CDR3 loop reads CATSDPTSGGEWQYF. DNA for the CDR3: TGTGCCACCAGTGACCCGACTAGCGGGGGAGAATGGCAGTATTTT.

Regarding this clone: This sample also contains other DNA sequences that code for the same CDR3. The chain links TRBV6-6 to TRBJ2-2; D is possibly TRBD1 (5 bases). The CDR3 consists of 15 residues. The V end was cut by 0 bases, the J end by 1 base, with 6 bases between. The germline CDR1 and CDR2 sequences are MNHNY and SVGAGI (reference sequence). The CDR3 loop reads CASSYSRGNTGELFF. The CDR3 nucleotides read TGTGCCAGCAGTTACTCTAGGGGGAACACCGGGGAGCTGTTTTTT.

The CDR3 region is CASRTSDFTDTQYF. DNA of the CDR3: TGCGCCAGCCGGACTAGCGATTTCACAGATACGCAGTATTTT. The chain is built from TRBV5-1 and TRBJ2-3; 9 positions match TRBD2. Trimming cost V 7 bases and J 2 bases; bases outside gene matches: 5. Germline V CDR1 and CDR2: SGHRS, YFSETQ. The CDR3 totals 14 residues.

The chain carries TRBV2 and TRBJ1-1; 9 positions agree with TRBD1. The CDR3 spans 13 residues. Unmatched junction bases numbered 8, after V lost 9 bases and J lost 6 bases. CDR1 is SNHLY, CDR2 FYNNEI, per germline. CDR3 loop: CARRGTGRAEAFF. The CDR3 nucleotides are TGTGCCAGAAGGGGGACAGGGAGGGCTGAAGCTTTCTTT.

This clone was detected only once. DNA of the CDR3: TGTGCCAGCAGAGTGGACGGAGGTCACCAGCATTTT. It is translated as CASRVDGGHQHF. This sequence joins TRBV2 and TRBJ1-5; D gene uncertain. Germline CDR1 SNHLY, CDR2 FYNNEI. This CDR3 has 12 residues. V lost 6 bases and J lost 12, with 15 bases in between.

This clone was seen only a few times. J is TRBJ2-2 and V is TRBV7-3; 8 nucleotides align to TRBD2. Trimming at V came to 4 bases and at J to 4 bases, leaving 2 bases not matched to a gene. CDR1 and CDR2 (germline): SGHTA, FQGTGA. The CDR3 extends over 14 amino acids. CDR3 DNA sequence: TGTGCCAGCAGCTCAGGGACTAGCACCGGGGAGCTGTTTTTT. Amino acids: CASSSGTSTGELFF. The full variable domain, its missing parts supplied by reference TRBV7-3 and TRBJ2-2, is GAGVSQTPSNKVTEKGKYVELRCDPISGHTALYWYRQSLGQGPEFLIYFQGTGAADDSGLPNDRFFAVRPEGSVSTLKIQRTERGDSAVYLCASSSGTSTGELFFGEGSRLTVL.

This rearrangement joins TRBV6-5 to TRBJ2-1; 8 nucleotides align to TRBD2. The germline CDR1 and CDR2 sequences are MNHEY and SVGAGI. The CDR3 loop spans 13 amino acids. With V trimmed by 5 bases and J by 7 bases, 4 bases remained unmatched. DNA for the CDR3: TGTGCCAGCAGTCGGGGACTAGTTAATGAGCAGTTCTTC. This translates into CASSRGLVNEQFF.

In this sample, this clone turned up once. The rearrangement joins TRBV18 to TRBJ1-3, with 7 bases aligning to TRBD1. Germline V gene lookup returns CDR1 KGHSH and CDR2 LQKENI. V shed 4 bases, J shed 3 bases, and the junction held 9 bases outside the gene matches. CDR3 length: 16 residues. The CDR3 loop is CASSLSTGAIGNTIYF. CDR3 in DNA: TGTGCCAGCTCACTATCAACAGGGGCCATTGGAAACACCATATATTTT.

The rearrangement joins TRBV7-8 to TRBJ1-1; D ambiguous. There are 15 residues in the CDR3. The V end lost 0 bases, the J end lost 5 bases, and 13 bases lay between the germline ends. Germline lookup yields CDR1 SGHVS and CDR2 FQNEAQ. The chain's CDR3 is CASSLAHFLGTEAFF. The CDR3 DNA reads TGTGCCAGCAGCTTAGCCCACTTCCTCGGGACTGAAGCTTTCTTT.

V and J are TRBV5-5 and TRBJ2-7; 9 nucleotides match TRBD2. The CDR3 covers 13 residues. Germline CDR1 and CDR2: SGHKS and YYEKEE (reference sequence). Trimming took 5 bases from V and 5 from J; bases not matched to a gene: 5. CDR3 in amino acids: CASRRTSANEQYF. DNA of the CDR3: TGTGCCAGCAGACGGACTAGCGCCAACGAGCAGTACTTC.

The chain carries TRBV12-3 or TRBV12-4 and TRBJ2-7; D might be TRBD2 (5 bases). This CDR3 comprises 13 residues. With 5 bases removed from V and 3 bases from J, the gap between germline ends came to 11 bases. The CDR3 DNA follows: TGTGCCAGCAGTACTAGGTTTAGCTACGAGCAGTACTTC. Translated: CASSTRFSYEQYF.

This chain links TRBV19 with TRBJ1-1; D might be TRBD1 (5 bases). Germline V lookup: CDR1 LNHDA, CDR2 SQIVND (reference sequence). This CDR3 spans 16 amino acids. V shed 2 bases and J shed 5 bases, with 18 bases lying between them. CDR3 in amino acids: CASSITGPGVGTEAFF. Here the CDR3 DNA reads TGTGCCAGTAGTATAACGGGGCCGGGGGTAGGGACTGAAGCTTTCTTT. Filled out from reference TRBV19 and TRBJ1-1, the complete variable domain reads DGGITQSPKYLFRKEGQNVTLSCEQNLNHDAMYWYRQDPGQGLRLIYYSQIVNDFQKGDIAEGYSVSREKKESFPLTVTSAQKNPTAFYLCASSITGPGVGTEAFFGQGTRLTVV.

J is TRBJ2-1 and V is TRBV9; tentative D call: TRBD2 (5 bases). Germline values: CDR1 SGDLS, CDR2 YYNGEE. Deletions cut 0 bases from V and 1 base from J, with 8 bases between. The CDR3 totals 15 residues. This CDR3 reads CASSVDEGSYNEQFF. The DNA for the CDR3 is TGTGCCAGCAGCGTAGACGAGGGATCCTACAATGAGCAGTTCTTC.

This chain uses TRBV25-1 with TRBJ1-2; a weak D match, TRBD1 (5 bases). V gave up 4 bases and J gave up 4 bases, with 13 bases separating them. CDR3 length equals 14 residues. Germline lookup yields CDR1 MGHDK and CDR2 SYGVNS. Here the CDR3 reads CASSGYGRAYGYTF. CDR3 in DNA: TGTGCCAGCAGTGGATACGGCAGGGCCTATGGCTACACCTTC.

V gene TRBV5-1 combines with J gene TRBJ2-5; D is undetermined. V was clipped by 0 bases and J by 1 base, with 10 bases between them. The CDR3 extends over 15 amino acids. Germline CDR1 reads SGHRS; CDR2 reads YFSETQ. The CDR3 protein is CASSLVFGGQETQYF. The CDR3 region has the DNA TGCGCCAGCAGCTTGGTATTCGGCGGCCAAGAGACCCAGTACTTC.

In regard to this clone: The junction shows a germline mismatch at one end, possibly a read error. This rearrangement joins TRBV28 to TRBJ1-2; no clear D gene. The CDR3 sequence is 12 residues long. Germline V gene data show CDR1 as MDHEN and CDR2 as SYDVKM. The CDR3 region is CTSTRQDKGYTF. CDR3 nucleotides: TGTACCAGCACGCGCCAAGACAAGGGCTACACCTTC.

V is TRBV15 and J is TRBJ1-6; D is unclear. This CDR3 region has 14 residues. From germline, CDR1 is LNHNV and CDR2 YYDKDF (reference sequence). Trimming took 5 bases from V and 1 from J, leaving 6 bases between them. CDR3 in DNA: TGTGCCACCAGCTCTAGATCCTATAATTCACCCCTCCACTTT. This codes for CATSSRSYNSPLHF.

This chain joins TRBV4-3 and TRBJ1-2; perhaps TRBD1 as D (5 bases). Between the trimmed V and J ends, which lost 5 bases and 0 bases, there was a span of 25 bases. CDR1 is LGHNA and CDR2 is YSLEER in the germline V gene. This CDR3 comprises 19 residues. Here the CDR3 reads CASSSKSGTEPPSNYGYTF. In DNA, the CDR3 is TGCGCCAGCAGCTCCAAAAGCGGGACCGAACCCCCTTCTAACTATGGCTACACCTTC.

CDR3 residues: CASSLAGQGSSPLHF. The CDR3 DNA is TGTGCCAGCAGCTTAGCAGGACAGGGATCTTCACCCCTCCACTTT. V usage is TRBV7-2 and J usage is TRBJ1-6; 8 positions agree with TRBD1. Germline CDR1 reads SGHTA; CDR2 reads FQGNSA. Germline trimming cut 0 bases from V and 9 bases from J; bases unmatched to any gene: 4. CDR3 size: 15 residues.

CDR3 nucleotides: TGCGCCAGCAAACTCCGGGAGAACACTGAAGCTTTCTTT. This translates into CASKLRENTEAFF. The chain is built from TRBV5-1 and TRBJ1-1; D is undetermined. V was shortened by 6 bases and J by 1 base, with 10 bases between the two germline ends. Germline loops: CDR1 SGHRS, CDR2 YFSETQ. The CDR3 totals 13 residues.

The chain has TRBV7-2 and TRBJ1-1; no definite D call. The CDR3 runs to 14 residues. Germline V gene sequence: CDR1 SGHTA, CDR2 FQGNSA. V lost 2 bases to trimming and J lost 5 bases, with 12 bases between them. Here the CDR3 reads CASSLRVAGTEAFF. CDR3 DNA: TGTGCCAGCAGCTTAAGGGTCGCGGGGACTGAAGCTTTCTTT.

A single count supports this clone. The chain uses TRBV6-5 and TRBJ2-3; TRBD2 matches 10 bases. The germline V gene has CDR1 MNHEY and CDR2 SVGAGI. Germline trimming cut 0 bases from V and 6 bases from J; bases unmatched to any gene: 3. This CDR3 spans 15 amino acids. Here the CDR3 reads CASSYSSGGRDTQYF. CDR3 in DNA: TGTGCCAGCAGTTACTCTAGCGGGGGGCGGGATACGCAGTATTTT.

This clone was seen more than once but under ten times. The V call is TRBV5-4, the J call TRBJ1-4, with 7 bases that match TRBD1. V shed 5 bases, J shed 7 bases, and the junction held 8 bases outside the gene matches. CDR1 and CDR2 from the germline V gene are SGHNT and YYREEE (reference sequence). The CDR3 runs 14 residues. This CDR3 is CASSIGGVGEKLFF. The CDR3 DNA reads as TGTGCCAGCAGTATAGGGGGCGTTGGTGAAAAACTGTTTTTT. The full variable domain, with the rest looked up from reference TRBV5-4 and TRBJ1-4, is ETGVTQSPTHLIKTRGQQVTLRCSSQSGHNTVSWYQQALGQGPQFIFQYYREEENGRGNFPPRFSGLQFPNYSSELNVNALELDDSALYLCASSIGGVGEKLFFGSGTQLSVL.

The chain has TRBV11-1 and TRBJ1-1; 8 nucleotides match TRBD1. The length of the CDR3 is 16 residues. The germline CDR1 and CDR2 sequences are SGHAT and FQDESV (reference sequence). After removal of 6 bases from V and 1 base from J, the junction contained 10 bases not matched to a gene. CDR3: CASRQGQGGPNTEAFF. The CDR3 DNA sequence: TGTGCCAGCAGACAAGGACAGGGAGGCCCGAACACTGAAGCTTTCTTT. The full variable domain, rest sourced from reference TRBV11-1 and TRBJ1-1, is EAEVAQSPRYKITEKSQAVAFWCDPISGHATLYWYRQILGQGPELLVQFQDESVVDDSQLPKDRFSAERLKGVDSTLKIQPAELGDSAMYLCASRQGQGGPNTEAFFGQGTRLTVV.

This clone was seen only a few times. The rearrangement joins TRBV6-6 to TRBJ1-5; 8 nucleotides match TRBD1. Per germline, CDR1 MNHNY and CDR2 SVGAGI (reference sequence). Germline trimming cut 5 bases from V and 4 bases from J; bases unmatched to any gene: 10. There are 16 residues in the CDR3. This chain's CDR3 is CASSPRDRSTNQPQHF. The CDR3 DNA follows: TGTGCCAGCAGTCCACGGGACAGGAGCACTAATCAGCCCCAGCATTTT.

CDR3 residues: CASRNDRDNSPLHF. DNA for the CDR3: TGTGCCAGCCGGAACGACAGGGACAATTCACCCCTCCACTTT. The rearrangement joins TRBV7-2 to TRBJ1-6; 7 bases agree with TRBD1. CDR1 is SGHTA, CDR2 FQGNSA, per germline. The CDR3 totals 14 residues. The J segment lost 7 bases and the V segment lost 8 bases, leaving 8 bases of the junction unmatched.